The source of this T cell receptor beta chain is a study of early T cells in non-severe SARS-CoV-2 infection. In TCRdb, the 5' RACE reads were re-called with MiXCR into one record per CDR3 protein. The data contain roughly 50,000 distinct CDR3 sequences, roughly 7.8% of them singletons. This clonotype was seen many times. The input for sequencing was whole blood, taken at baseline. The TCR was taken from an adult who was a healthcare worker with PCR-confirmed SARS-CoV-2 infection or an uninfected control (not recorded which).

This CDR3 reads CASSDQALSSSEQFF. CDR3 DNA sequence: TGTGCCAGCAGTGACCAGGCCTTGAGCTCTAGTGAGCAGTTCTTC. The chain recombines TRBV6-4 with TRBJ2-1; no clear D gene. Trimming pared 2 bases from V and 9 bases from J, leaving 17 bases between. Germline CDR1 and CDR2: MRHNA and SNTAGT. The CDR3 runs 15 residues.